These T cell receptor beta chains were read from a single sample in a study of low-dose radiotherapy and immunotherapy resistance in tumors. TCRdb itself ran the reads through MiXCR, one entry per CDR3 protein. The sample carries tens of thousands of distinct CDR3 sequences, 20% to 30% recorded once. Sequenced material: PBMCs, taken after low-dose radiotherapy plus immunotherapy. The receptors come from a male donor with prostate cancer. The CDR3 runs from the conserved cysteine through the conserved F or W. A D gene is named only where the DNA matches it firmly. The size entry gives how often the clone was seen (once, few, many) or a class if it is expanded.

V gene	D gene	J gene	clone size	CDR3 length	CDR3 protein	CDR3 DNA
TRBV5-1	TRBD2	TRBJ2-7	many	14	CASSLAGSSYEQYF	TGTGCCAGCAGCCTAGCGGGGAGCTCCTACGAGCAGTACTTC
TRBV6-5	-	TRBJ1-4	many	16	CASSYSKQERNEKLFF	TGTGCCAGCAGTTACTCGAAGCAGGAGAGAAATGAAAAACTGTTTTTT
TRBV6-2/TRBV6-3	TRBD2	TRBJ2-3	many	15	CASSATLAGADTQYF	TGTGCCAGCAGTGCAACACTAGCGGGAGCAGATACGCAGTATTTT
TRBV25-1	TRBD2	TRBJ2-7	many	15	CASSDSTSGSYEQYF	TGTGCCAGCAGTGATAGTACTAGCGGGTCCTACGAGCAGTACTTC
TRBV7-9	-	TRBJ2-5	many	15	CASSLGVGHQETQYF	TGTGCCAGCAGCTTAGGAGTTGGACACCAAGAGACCCAGTACTTC
TRBV6-5	TRBD2	TRBJ2-1	many	16	CASSGAGLAGGREQFF	TGTGCCAGCAGTGGGGCGGGACTAGCGGGGGGCAGGGAGCAGTTCTTC
TRBV5-1	-	TRBJ2-3	few	13	CASSSRGTDTQYF	TGCGCCAGCAGCTCCCGCGGCACAGATACGCAGTATTTT
TRBV28	-	TRBJ2-7	many	13	CASSFPYPYEQYF	TGTGCCAGCAGTTTCCCTTACCCCTACGAGCAGTACTTC
TRBV5-6	-	TRBJ2-7	once	15	CASSLWGASSYEQYF	TGTGCCAGCAGCTTGTGGGGAGCCTCCTCCTACGAGCAGTACTTC
TRBV7-9	-	TRBJ2-3	many	15	CASSLISKNTDTQYF	TGTGCCAGCAGCCTAATTTCGAAAAACACAGATACGCAGTATTTT
TRBV6-1	TRBD1	TRBJ2-5	many	14	CASSAGTAQKTQYF	TGTGCCAGCAGCGCTGGGACAGCGCAAAAGACCCAGTACTTC
TRBV30	TRBD1	TRBJ1-1	many	14	CAWSGVRGATEAFF	TGTGCCTGGAGTGGCGTCAGGGGGGCCACTGAAGCTTTCTTT
TRBV7-8	-	TRBJ1-4	many	16	CASSSSGLMNNEKLFF	TGTGCCAGCAGCTCCTCGGGACTCATGAATAATGAAAAACTGTTTTTT
TRBV7-6	TRBD1	TRBJ1-5	many	15	CASSPNRGGNQPQHF	TGTGCCAGCAGCCCTAACAGGGGAGGCAATCAGCCCCAGCATTTT
TRBV7-6	-	TRBJ2-2	few	13	CASSFGDTGELFF	TGTGCCAGCAGCTTCGGGGACACCGGGGAGCTGTTTTTT
TRBV2	TRBD2	TRBJ2-7	many	18	CASSERTSGGRWTYEQYF	TGTGCCAGCAGTGAAAGAACTAGCGGGGGGCGCTGGACCTACGAGCAGTACTTC